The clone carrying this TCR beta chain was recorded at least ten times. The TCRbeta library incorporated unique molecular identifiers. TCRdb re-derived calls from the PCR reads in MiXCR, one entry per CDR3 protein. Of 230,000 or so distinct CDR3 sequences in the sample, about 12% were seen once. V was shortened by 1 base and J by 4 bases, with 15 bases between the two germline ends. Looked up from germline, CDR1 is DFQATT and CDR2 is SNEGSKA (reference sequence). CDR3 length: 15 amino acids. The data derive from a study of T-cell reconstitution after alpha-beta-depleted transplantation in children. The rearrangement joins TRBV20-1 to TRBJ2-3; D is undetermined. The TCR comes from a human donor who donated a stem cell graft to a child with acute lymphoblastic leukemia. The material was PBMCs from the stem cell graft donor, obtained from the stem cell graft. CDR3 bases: TGCAGTGCTAGAGTTGGGGTTTGGACCCCAGATACGCAGTATTTT. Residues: CSARVGVWTPDTQYF.